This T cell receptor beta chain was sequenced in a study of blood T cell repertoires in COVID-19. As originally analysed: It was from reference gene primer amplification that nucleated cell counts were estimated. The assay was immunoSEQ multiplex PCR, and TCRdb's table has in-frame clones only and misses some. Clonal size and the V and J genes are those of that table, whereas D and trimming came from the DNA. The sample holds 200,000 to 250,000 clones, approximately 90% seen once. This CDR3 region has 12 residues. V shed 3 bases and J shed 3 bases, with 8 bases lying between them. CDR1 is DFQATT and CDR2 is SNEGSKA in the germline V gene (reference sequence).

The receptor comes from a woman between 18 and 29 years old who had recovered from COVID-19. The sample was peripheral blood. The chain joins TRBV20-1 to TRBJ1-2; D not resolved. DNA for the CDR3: TGCAGTGCTAGTGGCCAGGACTATGGCTACACCTTC. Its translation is CSASGQDYGYTF.